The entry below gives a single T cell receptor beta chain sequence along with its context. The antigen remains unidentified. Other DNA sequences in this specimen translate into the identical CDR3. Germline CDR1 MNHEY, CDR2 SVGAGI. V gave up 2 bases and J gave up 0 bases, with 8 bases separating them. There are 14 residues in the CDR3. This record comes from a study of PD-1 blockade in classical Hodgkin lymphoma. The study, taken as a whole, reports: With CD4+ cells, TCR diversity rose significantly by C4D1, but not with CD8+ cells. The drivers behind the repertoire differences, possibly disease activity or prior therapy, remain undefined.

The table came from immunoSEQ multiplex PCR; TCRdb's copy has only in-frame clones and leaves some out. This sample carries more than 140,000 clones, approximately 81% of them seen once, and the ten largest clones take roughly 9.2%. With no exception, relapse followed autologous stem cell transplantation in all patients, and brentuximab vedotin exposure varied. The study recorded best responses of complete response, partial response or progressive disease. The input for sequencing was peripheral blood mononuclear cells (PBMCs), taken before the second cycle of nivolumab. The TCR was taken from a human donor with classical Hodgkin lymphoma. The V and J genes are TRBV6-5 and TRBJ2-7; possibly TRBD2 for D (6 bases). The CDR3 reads CASSYAGSSYEQYF. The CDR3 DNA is TGTGCCAGCAGTTACGCGGGATCCTCCTACGAGCAGTACTTC.